The 14 T cell receptor beta chains reported below all come from one sample, sequenced in a study of spatial heterogeneity in lung cancer. TCRdb used MiXCR to reprocess the 5' RACE reads, holding one entry per CDR3 protein. The table has nearly 80,000 distinct CDR3 sequences, roughly 8% seen once. Time point reported: sample taken at primary tumor resection. This material consisted of PBMCs, taken at surgery. These receptors were obtained from a male donor with early-stage non-small cell lung cancer.

The chain is built from TRBV5-1 and TRBJ1-3; perhaps TRBD1 as D (5 bases). V lost 4 bases to trimming and J lost 0 bases, with 11 bases between them. Germline CDR1 reads SGHRS; CDR2 reads YFSETQ. The CDR3 spans 15 residues. The CDR3 nucleotides read TGCGCCAGCAGCGATGGACACAACTCTGGAAACACCATATATTTT. Protein sequence: CASSDGHNSGNTIYF.

The chain carries TRBV7-2 and TRBJ2-7; a weak D match, TRBD2 (6 bases). CDR3 length: 16 residues. Germline CDR1 and CDR2: SGHTA and FQGNSA. The V gene lost 5 bases and the J gene lost 0 bases, with 17 bases spanning the gap. The CDR3 region has the DNA TGTGCCAGCAGCCTATCCAGCGGGCTTAGCTCCTACGAGCAGTACTTC. It yields the protein CASSLSSGLSSYEQYF.

This clonotype was counted at least ten times. This sequence joins TRBV7-2 and TRBJ2-3; TRBD2 matches at 8 bases. V shed 5 bases, J shed 6 bases, and the junction held 13 bases outside the gene matches. CDR1 and CDR2 from the germline V gene are SGHTA and FQGNSA. The CDR3 is made up of 16 amino acids. In nucleotides, the CDR3 is TGTGCCAGCAGCCCCCAAGCGGGAGTGGGGTTCGATACGCAGTATTTT. Protein: CASSPQAGVGFDTQYF. The full variable domain, with the rest looked up from reference TRBV7-2 and TRBJ2-3, is GAGVSQSPSNKVTEKGKDVELRCDPISGHTALYWYRQSLGQGLEFLIYFQGNSAPDKSGLPSDRFSAERTGGSVSTLTIQRTQQEDSAVYLCASSPQAGVGFDTQYFGPGTRLTVL.

In this sample, this clonotype turned up many times. The chain recombines TRBV10-1 with TRBJ2-4, with D possibly matching TRBD1 (6 bases). Trimming took off 0 bases at V and 2 bases at J, with 8 bases between the two ends. From germline, CDR1 is WNHNN and CDR2 SYGVQD (reference sequence). The CDR3 loop spans 15 amino acids. The CDR3, as DNA: TGCGCCAGCAGTGAGTCATGGGGGCCCAAAAACATTCAGTACTTC. It yields the protein CASSESWGPKNIQYF.

The chain uses TRBV7-2 and TRBJ2-3; possibly TRBD2 for D (6 bases). This CDR3 region has 16 residues. Germline CDR1 reads SGHTA; CDR2 reads FQGNSA. Trimming removed 1 base from V and 0 bases from J, with 11 bases in between. CDR3 amino acids: CASSLGRGFSTDTQYF. For the CDR3, the DNA is TGTGCCAGCAGCTTAGGGAGGGGCTTTAGCACAGATACGCAGTATTTT.

In this sample, this clonotype turned up many times. CDR3 bases: TGTGCCAGCACCACCTCCGGCAGGGACTATGGCTACACCTTC. This encodes CASTTSGRDYGYTF. The chain is built from TRBV7-8 and TRBJ1-2; a weak D match, TRBD1 (5 bases). Germline V gene data show CDR1 as SGHVS and CDR2 as FQNEAQ. The V end lost 7 bases, the J end lost 3 bases, and 15 bases lay between the germline ends. This CDR3 is 14 amino acids long.

This clonotype was found many times. The V call is TRBV4-2, the J call TRBJ2-7; 11 bases map to TRBD2. After removal of 5 bases from V and 2 bases from J, the junction contained 5 bases not matched to a gene. Germline-derived CDR1 and CDR2 are LGHNA and YNFKEQ. This CDR3 contains 15 residues. The CDR3 loop reads CASSKGLADTYEQYF. The CDR3 bases are TGTGCCAGCAGCAAGGGACTAGCGGACACCTACGAGCAGTACTTC.

This clonotype occurred a few times. The J gene is TRBJ1-2, the V gene TRBV6-6; 9 bases are a match to TRBD1. Germline trimming cut 6 bases from V and 2 bases from J; bases unmatched to any gene: 10. The germline CDR1 and CDR2 sequences are MNHNY and SVGAGI (reference sequence). This CDR3 has 16 amino acids. The CDR3 DNA reads TGTGCCAGCAGACACGGGAGGACAGGGGAAAACTATGGCTACACCTTC. Translated, it gives CASRHGRTGENYGYTF.

The rearrangement links TRBV5-4 to TRBJ2-3; TRBD2 agrees at 8 bases. Trimming removed 4 bases from V and 4 bases from J; junction bases left unmatched: 11. This CDR3 contains 16 residues. Germline V CDR1 and CDR2: SGHNT, YYREEE (reference sequence). CDR3 in DNA: TGTGCCAGCAGCCGAACAAGCGGGAGCAGGGCAGATACGCAGTATTTT. It translates to CASSRTSGSRADTQYF.

This clonotype came up many times. The J gene is TRBJ1-1, the V gene TRBV4-1; the D is unclear. CDR3 length: 13 residues. The V and J ends lost 1 base and 0 bases respectively, with 3 bases between them. From germline, CDR1 is MGHRA and CDR2 YSYEKL. The CDR3 loop is CASSQVVNTEAFF. The DNA of the CDR3 is TGCGCCAGCAGCCAAGTAGTGAACACTGAAGCTTTCTTT.

This clonotype was picked up many times. The chain carries TRBV18 and TRBJ1-1; the D gene is possibly TRBD1 (6 bases). Trimming cost V 3 bases and J 2 bases, with 16 bases left between them. CDR1 and CDR2 (germline): KGHSH, LQKENI. The CDR3 has 16 residues. CDR3 sequence: CASSPYLRQANTEAFF. The CDR3 DNA reads as TGTGCCAGCTCACCCTATCTAAGACAGGCCAACACTGAAGCTTTCTTT.

There are many counts of this clonotype. The V gene is TRBV5-1, the J gene TRBJ1-2, with no clear D. The CDR3 spans 13 residues. Germline V gives CDR1 SGHRS, CDR2 YFSETQ. V was cut by 0 bases and J by 6 bases, with 9 bases left in between. The CDR3, as DNA: TGCGCCAGCAGCTTGGAGGGATTGGATGGCTACACCTTC. Its protein product is CASSLEGLDGYTF.

This clonotype has just a few counts. CDR3 protein: CATSRDLLAGRYEQYF. The DNA for the CDR3 is TGTGCCACCAGCAGAGATCTACTAGCGGGAAGGTACGAGCAGTACTTC. The chain combines TRBV15 with TRBJ2-7; the match to TRBD2 covers 10 bases. V was clipped by 0 bases and J by 4 bases; unmatched bases: 6. From germline, CDR1 is LNHNV and CDR2 YYDKDF (reference sequence). The CDR3 covers 16 residues.

J is TRBJ2-2 and V is TRBV19; D gene uncertain. The CDR3 totals 14 residues. CDR1 is LNHDA, CDR2 SQIVND, per germline (reference sequence). Trimming cost V 3 bases and J 7 bases, with 12 bases left between them. CDR3 region: CASSIQRSGGELFF. DNA of the CDR3: TGTGCCAGTAGTATCCAGCGAAGTGGCGGGGAGCTGTTTTTT.